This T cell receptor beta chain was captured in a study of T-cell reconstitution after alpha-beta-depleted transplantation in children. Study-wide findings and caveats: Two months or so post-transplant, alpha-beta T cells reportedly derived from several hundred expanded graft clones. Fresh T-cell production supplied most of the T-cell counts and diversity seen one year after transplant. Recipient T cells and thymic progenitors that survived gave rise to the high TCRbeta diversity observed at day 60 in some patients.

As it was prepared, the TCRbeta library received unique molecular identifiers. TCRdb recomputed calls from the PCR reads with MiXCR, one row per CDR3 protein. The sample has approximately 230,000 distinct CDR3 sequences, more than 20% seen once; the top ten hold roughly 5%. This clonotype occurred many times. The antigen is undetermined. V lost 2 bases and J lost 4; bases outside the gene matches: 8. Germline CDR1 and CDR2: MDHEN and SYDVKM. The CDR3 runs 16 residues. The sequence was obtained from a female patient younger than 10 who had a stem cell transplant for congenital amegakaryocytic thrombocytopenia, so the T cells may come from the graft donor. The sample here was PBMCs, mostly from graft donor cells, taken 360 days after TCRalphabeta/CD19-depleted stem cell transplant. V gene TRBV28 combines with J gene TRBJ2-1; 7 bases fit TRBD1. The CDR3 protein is CASSLRPGQIYNEQFF. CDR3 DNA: TGTGCCAGCAGTTTACGCCCGGGACAGATTTACAATGAGCAGTTCTTC.